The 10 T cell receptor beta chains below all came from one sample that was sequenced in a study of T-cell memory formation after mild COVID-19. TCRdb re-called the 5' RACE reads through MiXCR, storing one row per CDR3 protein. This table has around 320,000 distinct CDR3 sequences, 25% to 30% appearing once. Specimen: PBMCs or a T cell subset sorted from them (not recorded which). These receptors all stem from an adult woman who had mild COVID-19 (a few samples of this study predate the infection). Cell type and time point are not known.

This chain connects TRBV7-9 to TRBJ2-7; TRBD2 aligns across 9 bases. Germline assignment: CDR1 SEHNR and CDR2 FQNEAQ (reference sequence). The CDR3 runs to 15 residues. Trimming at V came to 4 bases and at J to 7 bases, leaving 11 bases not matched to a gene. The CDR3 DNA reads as TGTGCCAGCAGCTCCCCGCTCGGACTAGCGATAGAGCAGTACTTC. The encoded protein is CASSSPLGLAIEQYF.

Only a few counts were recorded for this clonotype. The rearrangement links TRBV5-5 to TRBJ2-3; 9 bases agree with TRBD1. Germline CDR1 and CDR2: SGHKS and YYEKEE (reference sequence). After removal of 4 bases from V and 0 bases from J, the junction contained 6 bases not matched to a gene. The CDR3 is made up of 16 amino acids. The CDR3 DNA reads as TGTGCCAGCAGCCTACCCGGGACAGGGAGCACAGATACGCAGTATTTT. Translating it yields CASSLPGTGSTDTQYF.

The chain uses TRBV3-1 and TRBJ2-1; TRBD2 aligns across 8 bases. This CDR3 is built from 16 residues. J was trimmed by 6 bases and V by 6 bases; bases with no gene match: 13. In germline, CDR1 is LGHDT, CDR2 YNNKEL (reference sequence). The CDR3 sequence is CASRQKPGTRSNEQFF. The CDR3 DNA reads TGTGCCAGCAGACAAAAGCCCGGGACTAGATCCAATGAGCAGTTCTTC.

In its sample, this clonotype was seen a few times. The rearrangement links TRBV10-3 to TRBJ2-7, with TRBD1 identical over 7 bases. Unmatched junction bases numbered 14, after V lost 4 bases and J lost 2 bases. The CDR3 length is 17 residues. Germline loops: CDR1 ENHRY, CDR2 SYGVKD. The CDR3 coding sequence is TGTGCCATCAGTGTTCCAGGGGGAGAGACAGGGACCTACGAGCAGTACTTC. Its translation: CAISVPGGETGTYEQYF.

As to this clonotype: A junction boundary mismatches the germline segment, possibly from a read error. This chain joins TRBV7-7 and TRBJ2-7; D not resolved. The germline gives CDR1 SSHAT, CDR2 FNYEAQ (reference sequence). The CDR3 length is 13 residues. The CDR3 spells CASSPARNYEQYF. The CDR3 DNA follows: TGTGCTAGCAGCCCCGCGCGGAACTACGAGCAGTACTTC.

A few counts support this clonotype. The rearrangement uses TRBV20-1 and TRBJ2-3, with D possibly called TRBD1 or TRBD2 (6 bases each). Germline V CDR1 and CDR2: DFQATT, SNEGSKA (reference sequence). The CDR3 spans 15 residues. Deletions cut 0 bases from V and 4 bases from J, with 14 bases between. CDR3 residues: CSAREYGGPSDTQYF. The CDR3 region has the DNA TGCAGTGCTAGAGAGTATGGGGGGCCCTCAGATACGCAGTATTTT.

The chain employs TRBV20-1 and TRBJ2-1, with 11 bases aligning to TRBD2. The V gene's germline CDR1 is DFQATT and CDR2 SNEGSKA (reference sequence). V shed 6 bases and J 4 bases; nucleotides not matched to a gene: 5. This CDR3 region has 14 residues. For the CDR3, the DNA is TGCAGTGCACGGACTAGCGGGCGGTACAATGAGCAGTTCTTC. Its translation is CSARTSGRYNEQFF.

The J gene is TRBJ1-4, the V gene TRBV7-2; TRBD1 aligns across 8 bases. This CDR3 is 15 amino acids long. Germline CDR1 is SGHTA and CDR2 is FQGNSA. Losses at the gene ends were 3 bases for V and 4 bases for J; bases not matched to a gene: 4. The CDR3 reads CASSFSGGGNEKLFF. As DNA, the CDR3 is TGTGCCAGCAGCTTCTCAGGGGGCGGTAATGAAAAACTGTTTTTT.

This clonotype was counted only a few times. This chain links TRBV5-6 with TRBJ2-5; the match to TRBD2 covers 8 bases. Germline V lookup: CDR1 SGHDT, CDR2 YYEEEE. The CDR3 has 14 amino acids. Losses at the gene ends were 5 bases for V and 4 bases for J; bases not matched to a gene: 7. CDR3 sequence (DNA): TGTGCCAGCAGTTTCCGGGGGGGCGGAGAGACCCAGTACTTC. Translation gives CASSFRGGGETQYF.

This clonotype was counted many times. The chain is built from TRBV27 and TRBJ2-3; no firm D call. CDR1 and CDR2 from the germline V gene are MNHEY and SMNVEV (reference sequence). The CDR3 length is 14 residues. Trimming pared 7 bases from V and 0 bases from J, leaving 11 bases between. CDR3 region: CASTPVGSTDTQYF. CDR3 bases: TGTGCCAGCACCCCAGTAGGGAGCACAGATACGCAGTATTTT.